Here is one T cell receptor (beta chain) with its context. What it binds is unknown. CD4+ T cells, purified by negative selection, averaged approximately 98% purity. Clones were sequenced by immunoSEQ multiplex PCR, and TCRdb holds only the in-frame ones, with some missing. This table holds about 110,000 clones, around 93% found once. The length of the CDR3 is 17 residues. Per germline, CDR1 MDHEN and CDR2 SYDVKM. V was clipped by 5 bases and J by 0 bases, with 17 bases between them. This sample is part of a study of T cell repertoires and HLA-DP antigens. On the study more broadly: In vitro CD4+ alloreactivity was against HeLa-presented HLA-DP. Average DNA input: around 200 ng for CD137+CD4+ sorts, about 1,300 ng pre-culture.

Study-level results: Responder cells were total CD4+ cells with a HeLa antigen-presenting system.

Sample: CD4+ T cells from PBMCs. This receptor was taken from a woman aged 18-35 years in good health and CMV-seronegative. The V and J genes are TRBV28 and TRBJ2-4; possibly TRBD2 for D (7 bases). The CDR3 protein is CASSPLRGGTAKNIQYF. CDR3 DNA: TGTGCCAGCAGTCCTTTGAGGGGGGGTACAGCCAAAAACATTCAGTACTTC. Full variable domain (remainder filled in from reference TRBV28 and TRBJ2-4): DVKVTQSSRYLVKRTGEKVFLECVQDMDHENMFWYRQDPGLGLRLIYFSYDVKMKEKGDIPEGYSVSREKKERFSLILESASTNQTSMYLCASSPLRGGTAKNIQYFGAGTRLSVL.